This T cell receptor (beta chain) was captured in a study of OX40 agonist ivuxolimab in advanced cancers. Across the whole study: Allowance was made for prior anti-PD-1, anti-PD-L1 or anti-CTLA-4 therapy, and about 37% had some.

Trimming took 3 bases from V and 6 from J; bases not matched to a gene: 9. The CDR3 is 15 residues long. Germline V gene sequence: CDR1 SGHAT, CDR2 FQNNGV. This clone has only a few counts. Assay used: immunoSEQ multiplex PCR; TCRdb lists only in-frame clones, some missing. The top ten hold under 20% of the sample, which has 30,000 to 40,000 clones, around 74% seen once. The chain has TRBV11-2 and TRBJ2-3, with 7 bases matching TRBD2. The input for sequencing was CD4+ or CD8+ T cells sorted from blood, taken in a trial of the OX40 agonist ivuxolimab. The sequence was collected from an adult with an advanced solid tumor such as melanoma, head and neck, liver or kidney cancer. The chain's CDR3 is CASSLFAGEGDTQYF. The CDR3 bases are TGTGCCAGCAGCTTGTTCGCGGGGGAGGGTGATACGCAGTATTTT.